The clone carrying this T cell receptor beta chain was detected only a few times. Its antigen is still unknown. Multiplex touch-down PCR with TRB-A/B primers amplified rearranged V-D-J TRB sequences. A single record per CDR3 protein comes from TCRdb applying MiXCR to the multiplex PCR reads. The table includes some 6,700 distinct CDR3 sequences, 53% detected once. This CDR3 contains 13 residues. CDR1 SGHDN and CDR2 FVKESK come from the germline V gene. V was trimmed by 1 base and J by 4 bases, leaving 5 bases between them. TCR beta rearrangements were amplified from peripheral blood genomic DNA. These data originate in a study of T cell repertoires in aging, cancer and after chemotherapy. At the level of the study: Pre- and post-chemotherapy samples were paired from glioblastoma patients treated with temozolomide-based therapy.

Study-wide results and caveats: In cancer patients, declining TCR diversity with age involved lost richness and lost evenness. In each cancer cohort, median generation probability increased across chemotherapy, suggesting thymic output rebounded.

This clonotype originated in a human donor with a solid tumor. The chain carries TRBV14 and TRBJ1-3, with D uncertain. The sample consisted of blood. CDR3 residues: CASSQALGNTIYF. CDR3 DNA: TGTGCCAGCAGCCAAGCATTAGGAAACACCATATATTTT.